This TCR beta chain derives from a study of blood T cell repertoires in COVID-19. On the study more broadly: Both acute and convalescent COVID-19 samples were obtained from the United States, Italy and Spain.

Cohort allocation depended upon clinical history that participants reported. V dropped 4 bases and J dropped 6; count of bases not matched to a gene: 7. The CDR3 sequence is 15 residues long. CDR1 and CDR2 (germline): SGHNT, YYREEE (reference sequence). Repertoires were generated with immunoSEQ multiplex PCR, while TCRdb's copy carries only in-frame clones and drops some. The sample holds about 140,000 clones, approximately 87% seen once. The sample was PBMCs or T cells enriched from blood (not recorded which). This sequence joins TRBV5-4 and TRBJ2-2; 9 nucleotides line up with TRBD1. This TCR came from a man in his 60s who had recovered from COVID-19. This CDR3 is CASSPGQGGAGELFF. The CDR3 DNA follows: TGTGCCAGCAGCCCGGGACAGGGCGGGGCCGGGGAGCTGTTTTTT.